This is a list of T cell receptor beta chains from one sample in a study of shared clonotypes between healthy human individuals. Measured with immunoSEQ multiplex PCR; TCRdb has only the in-frame clones, and not every one. The sample carries fewer than 600,000 clones, roughly 78% recorded once. Source material: PBMCs. These receptor sequences come from a woman in her 40s in good health. Some clones in this sample may be carry-over from other donors' samples. Each CDR3 is given with its conserved first and last residue. D genes are given only for firm matches. The size of a clone is reported for some rows only, either as once, few or many, or as a class for expanded clones.

j_gene	d_gene	abundance	v_gene	len	CDR3nt	CDR3aa
TRBJ2-7	-	-	TRBV5-4	15	TGTGCCAGCAGCTTGAACCCGGCAGGGGACAACGAGCAGTACTTC	CASSLNPAGDNEQYF
TRBJ2-3	TRBD2	-	TRBV5-5	16	TGTGCCAGCAGCCTACCTAGCGGGACGAACACAGATACGCAGTATTTT	CASSLPSGTNTDTQYF
TRBJ1-2	-	-	TRBV5-4	15	TGTGCCAGCAGCTTGGACGGGGAGTGGGACTATGGCTACACCTTC	CASSLDGEWDYGYTF
TRBJ1-4	-	-	TRBV10-1	16	TGCGCCAGCAGCTCAACGAGAGAGGCAACTAATGAAAAACTGTTTTTT	CASSSTREATNEKLFF
TRBJ2-7	-	-	TRBV10-3	13	TGTGCCATCAGTGATTTTGGGGGGTACGAGCAGTACTTC	CAISDFGGYEQYF
TRBJ2-2	TRBD2	many	TRBV5-4	15	TGTGCCAGCAGCTTGGCTAGCGGGAACACCGGGGAGCTGTTTTTT	CASSLASGNTGELFF
TRBJ1-2	-	-	TRBV28	17	TGTGCCAGCAGTCCCCGCTCTGGGACCTCTCGAAACTATGGCTACACCTTC	CASSPRSGTSRNYGYTF
TRBJ1-4	-	-	TRBV28	15	TGTGCCAGCAGTTTGGGGGGGGGAACTAATGAAAAACTGTTTTTT	CASSLGGGTNEKLFF
TRBJ1-2	TRBD1	-	TRBV11-2	15	TGTGCCAGCAGCCTAGGGACAGGGGTTAACTATGGCTACACCTTC	CASSLGTGVNYGYTF
TRBJ2-3	TRBD2	-	TRBV30	16	TGTGCCTGGAGTCGGGTAGGGGCTTGGGAGGGGGATACGCAGTATTTT	CAWSRVGAWEGDTQYF
TRBJ1-3	TRBD1	-	TRBV7-9	14	TGTGCCAGCAGCTTGACAGGGTTTGGAAACACCATATATTTT	CASSLTGFGNTIYF
TRBJ2-7	-	-	TRBV6-5	13	TGTGCCACCCGGGCAGGCGGCTCCTACGAGCAGTACTTC	CATRAGGSYEQYF
TRBJ2-7	TRBD1	-	TRBV5-1	12	TGCGCCAGCAGCTTACTACAGGGGGAGCAGTACTTC	CASSLLQGEQYF
TRBJ2-7	TRBD2	-	TRBV30	13	TGTGCCTGGGACGCGGGACTAGGGTCTGAGCAGTACTTC	CAWDAGLGSEQYF
TRBJ1-2	-	-	TRBV7-9	13	TGTGCCAGCAGCCCGACAGCCCCCTATGGCTACACCTTC	CASSPTAPYGYTF
TRBJ2-1	TRBD2	-	TRBV5-4	15	TGTGCCAGCAGCTTGCCGACTAGCGGGAGCAATGAGCAGTTCTTC	CASSLPTSGSNEQFF
TRBJ1-2	TRBD1	-	TRBV11-2	14	TGTGCCAGCAGCGAAAAGGACAGGTCCTATGGCTACACCTTC	CASSEKDRSYGYTF
TRBJ2-7	-	-	TRBV7-2	15	TGTGCCAGCAGCCCCATCGGGCGGATAACCTACGAGCAGTACTTC	CASSPIGRITYEQYF
TRBJ2-2	-	-	TRBV27	15	TGTGCCAGCAGTTTCTTGTCCCCCGCAACCGGGGAGCTGTTTTTT	CASSFLSPATGELFF
TRBJ2-7	-	-	TRBV5-1	13	TGCGCCAGCAGCTTAAGGGACTTCTACGAGCAGTACTTC	CASSLRDFYEQYF
TRBJ2-5	-	few	TRBV7-9	15	TGTGCCAGCAGCTTAGCTCTCGGGAGCGGGGAGACCCAGTACTTC	CASSLALGSGETQYF
TRBJ2-7	-	-	TRBV19	13	TGTGCCAGTAGTATAGGGGACAACGACGAGCAGTACTTC	CASSIGDNDEQYF
TRBJ2-2	-	-	TRBV5-6	15	TGTGCCAGCAGCTTGGTACGGATTGATGGCGGGGAGCTGTTTTTT	CASSLVRIDGGELFF
TRBJ1-2	TRBD1	-	TRBV27	13	TGTGCCAGCAGTTGGGACAGGGCCCGCGGCTACACCTTC	CASSWDRARGYTF
TRBJ2-1	-	-	TRBV2	13	TGTGCCAGCCGTTTGGGCTCCTACAATGAGCAGTTCTTC	CASRLGSYNEQFF
TRBJ2-3	-	-	TRBV10-1	12	TGCGCCAGCAGTGGATCCCGAGATACGCAGTATTTT	CASSGSRDTQYF
TRBJ1-1	-	many	TRBV7-3	13	TGTGCCAGCAGCTCGCCCTACAGCACTGAAGCTTTCTTT	CASSSPYSTEAFF
TRBJ2-2	TRBD2	few	TRBV7-9	16	TGTGCCAGCAGCCCACCGGGACTATCCAACACCGGGGAGCTGTTTTTT	CASSPPGLSNTGELFF
TRBJ2-5	-	-	TRBV6-4	16	TGTGCCAGCAGTGAAACCCCTGGAGCGGGTAAAGAGACCCAGTACTTC	CASSETPGAGKETQYF
TRBJ2-1	-	-	TRBV7-2	14	TGTGCCAGCAGCTCCCCGGGAGCACACAATGAGCAGTTCTTC	CASSSPGAHNEQFF
TRBJ2-1	TRBD2	-	TRBV19	16	TGTGCCAGTAGTATCTTAGCGGGAGGCGTTCGCAATGAGCAGTTCTTC	CASSILAGGVRNEQFF
TRBJ2-1	TRBD1	-	TRBV27	15	TGTGCCAGCAGTTTTGGTGGACAGGTTTACAATGAGCAGTTCTTC	CASSFGGQVYNEQFF
TRBJ2-7	TRBD2	-	TRBV19	17	TGTGCCAGTAGTACCGGAAGGGGAGGGCCCGGGGTCTACGAGCAGTACTTC	CASSTGRGGPGVYEQYF
TRBJ2-1	-	-	TRBV15	16	TGTGCCACCAGCAGAGATTCGAGCGCAGGGTACAATGAGCAGTTCTTC	CATSRDSSAGYNEQFF
TRBJ1-4	-	-	TRBV7-2	14	TGTGCCAGCAGCTTCGGGACCGGTGCCCAAAAACTGTTTTTT	CASSFGTGAQKLFF
TRBJ1-2	-	-	TRBV2	15	TGTGCCAGCAGTGCGTACGTGGGGACTGCGACTGGCTACACCTTC	CASSAYVGTATGYTF
TRBJ1-4	-	once	TRBV5-6	14	TGTGCCAGCAGCCCCAGTGCAACTAATGAAAAACTGTTTTTT	CASSPSATNEKLFF
TRBJ2-3	-	-	TRBV5-1	12	TGCGCCAGCAGCTTGGATCAGGATACGCAGTATTTT	CASSLDQDTQYF
TRBJ2-5	-	-	TRBV9	14	TGTGCCAGCAGCGTAGACGCGAGAGAAGAGACCCAGTACTTC	CASSVDAREETQYF
TRBJ1-2	-	once	TRBV6-1	13	TGTGCCAGCAGGGGCAGGGCGGTCTATGGCTACACCTTC	CASRGRAVYGYTF
TRBJ1-2	-	once	TRBV15	16	TGTGCCACCAGCAGAGCACCGGGTGAGGGAAGCTATGGCTACACCTTC	CATSRAPGEGSYGYTF
TRBJ2-5	TRBD2	-	TRBV6-5	13	TGTGCCAGCAGCCCGGGGGGGGTTGAGACCCAGTACTTC	CASSPGGVETQYF
TRBJ2-7	-	few	TRBV9	14	TGTGCCAGCAGCGTAGGTGGGCAAGCCTACGAGCAGTACTTC	CASSVGGQAYEQYF
TRBJ1-5	-	-	TRBV19	13	TGTGCCAGTAGCCCCACAGGGATCCAGCCCCAGCATTTT	CASSPTGIQPQHF
TRBJ2-1	-	many	TRBV20-1	11	TGCAGTGCTATGCCTTACAATGAGCAGTTCTTC	CSAMPYNEQFF
TRBJ2-5	TRBD1	many	TRBV28	16	TGTGCCAGCAGTTTACTCACGGACAGGGGGCAAGAGACCCAGTACTTC	CASSLLTDRGQETQYF
TRBJ2-3	-	-	TRBV27	16	TGTGCCAGCAGTCCGAGTACAGGGTATGGCACAGATACGCAGTATTTT	CASSPSTGYGTDTQYF
TRBJ2-1	-	-	TRBV19	12	TGTGCCAGTAGTATAAGTGAGCGGGAGCAGTTCTTC	CASSISEREQFF
TRBJ2-1	TRBD2	-	TRBV29-1	16	TGCAGCGTTGAAGATCCGGCGGGAGGCCCCATCACTGAGCAGTTCTTC	CSVEDPAGGPITEQFF
TRBJ1-3	-	-	TRBV19	18	TGTGCCAGTAGTACAAGACAGACCTCGAATCCTTCTGGAAACACCATATATTTT	CASSTRQTSNPSGNTIYF
TRBJ1-4	-	-	TRBV19	16	TGTGCCAGTAGTGAAGGGGCACGGAGTCGGGATGAAAAACTGTTTTTT	CASSEGARSRDEKLFF
TRBJ2-7	TRBD1	-	TRBV5-5	15	TGTGCCAGCAGCCTACGGACAGGGTTCTCCTACGAGCAGTACTTC	CASSLRTGFSYEQYF